This record concerns one TCR beta chain sequence. The antigen is not known. This CDR3 is also generated by other DNA sequences in the sample. V lost 0 bases, J lost 2 bases, and 7 bases lay in between. This CDR3 region has 13 residues. Germline V gene data show CDR1 as GTSNPN and CDR2 as SVGIG (reference sequence). The PCR made use of 60 Vbeta and 13 Jbeta primers. Some clones are missing from TCRdb's copy, which holds only in-frame ones; the method was immunoSEQ multiplex PCR. The table records 120,000 or so clones, around 82% of them present only once. This record belongs to a study of cytomegalovirus exposure and HLA in healthy donors. Study-level results: Likely technical artifact: a cluster of highly shared sequence variants. Reportedly, a later analysis found an Asian-associated ancestry cluster had fewer N-insertions than the approximately 670-donor mean. Accurate prediction of most subjects' HLA-A and HLA-B alleles from TCR beta sequences was reported.

This chain links TRBV30 with TRBJ1-1; D is uncertain. Sequences were obtained from PBMCs. This sequence was found in a woman between 40 and 55 years old in good health and CMV-seropositive. CDR3 sequence: CAWSVGGNTEAFF. CDR3 bases: TGTGCCTGGAGTGTCGGCGGAAACACTGAAGCTTTCTTT. The variable domain in full, with the rest retrieved from reference TRBV30 and TRBJ1-1, is SQTIHQWPATLVQPVGSPLSLECTVEGTSNPNLYWYRQAAGRGLQLLFYSVGIGQISSEVPQNLSASRPQDRQFILSSKKLLLSDSGFYLCAWSVGGNTEAFFGQGTRLTVV.